The source of this T cell receptor (beta chain) is a study of blood T cell repertoires in COVID-19. Turning to the study itself: Nucleic acid was either cDNA or gDNA, and it came from T cells, B-cell-depleted T cells, or PBMCs.

Unmatched junction bases numbered 8, after V lost 7 bases and J lost 6 bases. The CDR3 has 13 amino acids. TCRdb's table, derived via immunoSEQ multiplex PCR, lists solely in-frame clones and lacks some. The sample has roughly 120,000 clones, around 82% seen once; the top ten hold about 12%. The clonotype originates from a human donor in a cohort sampled during active COVID-19. The source material was peripheral blood. The chain combines TRBV12-3 or TRBV12-4 with TRBJ1-2; 7 bases align to TRBD1. CDR3 DNA: TGTGCCAGCACCTTAGGGGGCACAGATGGCTACACCTTC. It codes for CASTLGGTDGYTF.